This entry describes one TCR beta chain. Assay used: immunoSEQ multiplex PCR; TCRdb lists only in-frame clones, some missing. This sample has 490,000 or so clones, with approximately 80% found just once. This sample is drawn from a study of shared clonotypes between healthy human individuals. The TCR originated in a woman in her 40s in good health. Some clones in this sample may be carry-over from other donors' samples. The sequenced sample was PBMCs.

The CDR3 region is CASSVATSGQETQYF. CDR3 coding DNA: TGTGCCAGCAGCGTAGCGACTAGCGGACAAGAGACCCAGTACTTC. V and J are TRBV9 and TRBJ2-5, with TRBD2 matching 9 bases. From germline, CDR1 is SGDLS and CDR2 YYNGEE. CDR3 length equals 15 residues. The V gene end was trimmed by 0 bases and the J gene end by 2 bases; junction bases not matched to a gene: 2.